The 30 T cell receptor beta chains below come from one sample, sequenced in a study of blood T cell repertoires in COVID-19. TCRdb's table, derived via immunoSEQ multiplex PCR, lists solely in-frame clones and lacks some. In the table there are fewer than 600,000 clones, 80% to 90% of which are singletons. The source material was peripheral blood. Source of these receptors: a man younger than 35 with COVID-19, enrolled during active disease.

This clone was counted a few times. The gene calls are TRBV5-1 and TRBJ1-6; TRBD1 is a possible D gene (5 bases). CDR3 length: 18 residues. The V gene lost 0 bases and the J gene lost 0 bases, with 13 bases spanning the gap. CDR1 and CDR2 from the germline V gene are SGHRS and YFSETQ. CDR3 amino acids: CASSLDDSSHSYNSPLHF. The CDR3, as DNA: TGCGCCAGCAGCTTGGACGACAGTTCACACTCCTATAATTCACCCCTCCACTTT.

This clone was picked up one time. The chain links TRBV5-4 to TRBJ2-2; 8 bases map to TRBD2. The V gene's germline CDR1 is SGHNT and CDR2 YYREEE (reference sequence). The CDR3 contains 18 residues. V lost 4 bases, J lost 1 base, and 12 bases stayed unmatched. CDR3 amino acids: CASSPQKIAGQNTGELFF. CDR3 sequence (DNA): TGTGCCAGCAGCCCTCAAAAAATAGCGGGGCAGAACACCGGGGAGCTGTTTTTT. The full variable domain, completed using reference TRBV5-4 and TRBJ2-2, is ETGVTQSPTHLIKTRGQQVTLRCSSQSGHNTVSWYQQALGQGPQFIFQYYREEENGRGNFPPRFSGLQFPNYSSELNVNALELDDSALYLCASSPQKIAGQNTGELFFGEGSRLTVL.

The CDR3 region has the DNA TGTGCCAGTAGCCCGGGACAGGTTTATAGCAATCAGCCCCAGCATTTT. Encoded protein: CASSPGQVYSNQPQHF. The genes are TRBV19 and TRBJ1-5; the match to TRBD1 covers 8 bases. V lost 6 bases to trimming and J lost 0 bases; unmatched junction nucleotides: 7. The CDR3 runs 16 residues. Germline V CDR1 and CDR2: LNHDA, SQIVND (reference sequence).

The chain recombines TRBV4-2 with TRBJ2-5; 10 positions agree with TRBD2. The CDR3 runs 17 residues. Trimming took 0 bases from V and 5 from J; bases not matched to a gene: 9. CDR1 and CDR2 from the germline V gene are LGHNA and YNFKEQ. The CDR3 bases are TGTGCCAGCAGCCAAGATGGAGCGGGGGGGCCGAGGGAGACCCAGTACTTC. Its translation is CASSQDGAGGPRETQYF.

The V and J genes are TRBV27 and TRBJ1-6; 8 positions match TRBD1. Germline V CDR1 and CDR2: MNHEY, SMNVEV (reference sequence). V dropped 5 bases and J dropped 7; count of bases not matched to a gene: 7. This CDR3 is 15 amino acids long. CDR3 in DNA: TGTGCCAGCAGTCCCCGGGACAGGTGGAATTCACCCCTCCACTTT. Residues: CASSPRDRWNSPLHF.

The chain has TRBV18 and TRBJ1-1; 7 bases are a match to TRBD1. The CDR3 has 12 residues. V was clipped by 4 bases and J by 6 bases; unmatched bases: 2. Germline CDR1 KGHSH, CDR2 LQKENI. The CDR3 sequence is CASSQGAAEAFF. The CDR3 region has the DNA TGTGCCAGCTCACAGGGGGCGGCTGAAGCTTTCTTT.

The chain carries TRBV12-2 and TRBJ2-7; the table's D gene call, TRBD2, was not cross checked with the DNA. TRBV12-2 is labeled a pseudogene. The CDR3 length is 16 residues. In DNA, the CDR3 is TGTGCAAGTCGCATCCGTTTGACTAGCGGGAGCTACGAGCAGTACTTC. Translated, it gives CASRIRLTSGSYEQYF.

This clone was seen once. V and J are TRBV28 and TRBJ2-2; possible D gene TRBD1, 7 bases. Trimming took 8 bases from V and 6 from J, leaving 16 bases between them. The CDR3 contains 14 residues. The V gene's germline CDR1 is MDHEN and CDR2 SYDVKM. The CDR3 is CASRSGGRPGELFF. The CDR3 nucleotides are TGTGCCAGCCGTTCAGGGGGGCGGCCCGGGGAGCTGTTTTTT.

The V call is TRBV5-1, the J call TRBJ1-4; no reliable D call. V was pared by 0 bases and J by 4 bases, with 10 bases between. The CDR3 covers 15 residues. Germline CDR1 SGHRS, CDR2 YFSETQ. Written as DNA, the CDR3 is TGCGCCAGCAGCTTGGCCCGTCAGATTAATGAAAAACTGTTTTTT. It codes for CASSLARQINEKLFF.

This sequence joins TRBV5-8 and TRBJ2-2; no reliable D call. Germline V gene lookup returns CDR1 SGHTS and CDR2 YDEGEE. The CDR3 has 15 amino acids. Trimming pared 0 bases from V and 0 bases from J, leaving 6 bases between. The CDR3, as DNA: TGTGCCAGCAGCTTGGCGGAGTCGAACACCGGGGAGCTGTTTTTT. Translating gives CASSLAESNTGELFF.

This chain joins TRBV9 and TRBJ2-2, with unresolved D. The V gene lost 0 bases and the J gene lost 2 bases, with 8 bases spanning the gap. Looked up from germline, CDR1 is SGDLS and CDR2 is YYNGEE. The CDR3 has 15 amino acids. The CDR3 nucleotides read TGTGCCAGCAGCGTAGCGCAGTTAAACACCGGGGAGCTGTTTTTT. Amino acids: CASSVAQLNTGELFF.

The chain uses TRBV10-3 and TRBJ1-3; no clear D gene. Trimming pared 0 bases from V and 7 bases from J, leaving 16 bases between. The germline CDR1 and CDR2 sequences are ENHRY and SYGVKD. CDR3 size: 16 residues. CDR3 sequence: CAISESHIGRSNTIYF. CDR3 nucleotide sequence: TGTGCCATCAGTGAGTCTCATATAGGGAGGAGTAACACCATATATTTT.

J is TRBJ2-1 and V is TRBV29-1; 7 bases line up with TRBD2. Per the germline V gene, CDR1 is SQVTM and CDR2 is ANQGSEA. V lost 5 bases and J lost 0; bases outside the gene matches: 7. This CDR3 is built from 15 residues. Written as DNA, the CDR3 is TGCAGCGTTATTCGACTAGCCAGCTCCTACAATGAGCAGTTCTTC. It is translated as CSVIRLASSYNEQFF.

This rearrangement joins TRBV7-9 to TRBJ2-1, with 11 bases that match TRBD2. CDR1 and CDR2 (germline): SEHNR, FQNEAQ (reference sequence). The CDR3 has 15 residues. Trimming at V came to 4 bases and at J to 6 bases, leaving 5 bases not matched to a gene. The CDR3 DNA follows: TGTGCCAGCAGCTCCTTAGCGGGAGGGAGCAATGAGCAGTTCTTC. It yields the protein CASSSLAGGSNEQFF.

The chain recombines TRBV11-2 with TRBJ2-7; TRBD1 is a possible D gene (5 bases). CDR1 and CDR2 (germline): SGHAT, FQNNGV. The length of the CDR3 is 12 residues. V lost 1 base and J 6 bases, leaving 7 bases between the germline ends. The CDR3 DNA reads as TGTGCCAGCAGCTTAGGACAGCTCGAGCAGTACTTC. It yields the protein CASSLGQLEQYF.

The chain combines TRBV2 with TRBJ2-2, with 7 bases that match TRBD1. Trimming at V came to 3 bases and at J to 6 bases, leaving 1 base not matched to a gene. CDR1 and CDR2 (germline): SNHLY, FYNNEI. The CDR3 consists of 13 residues. CDR3 DNA: TGTGCCAGCAGTGAGGACAGGCCCGGGGAGCTGTTTTTT. Amino acids: CASSEDRPGELFF.

V usage is TRBV30 and J usage is TRBJ2-3; 7 nucleotides align to TRBD1. The length of the CDR3 is 15 residues. Germline V gives CDR1 GTSNPN, CDR2 SVGIG (reference sequence). With V trimmed by 3 bases and J by 6 bases, 12 bases remained unmatched. The DNA of the CDR3 is TGTGCCTGGAGGGGAAACAGGGGCCGTGCGGATACGCAGTATTTT. Translating it yields CAWRGNRGRADTQYF.

This chain joins TRBV20-1 and TRBJ1-1; tentatively, D is TRBD1 (6 bases). Germline V lookup: CDR1 DFQATT, CDR2 SNEGSKA (reference sequence). Trimming stripped 5 bases from V and 5 bases from J, with 9 bases between. There are 11 residues in the CDR3. CDR3 DNA sequence: TGCAGTGCTGAAGGGGGAACTGAAGCTTTCTTT. Its protein product is CSAEGGTEAFF.

This rearrangement joins TRBV3-1 (or the pseudogene TRBV3-2) to TRBJ1-6; 7 bases map to TRBD1. With 4 bases clipped from V and 9 bases from J, the junction kept 6 bases outside the gene matches. The germline V gene has CDR1 LGHDT and CDR2 YNNKEL (reference sequence). This CDR3 contains 14 residues. The CDR3 sequence: CASSLRTGTSPLHF. The CDR3 DNA sequence: TGTGCCAGCAGCCTCAGGACAGGTACTTCACCCCTCCACTTT.

V is TRBV3-1 (or the pseudogene TRBV3-2) and J is TRBJ2-3; possibly TRBD2 for D (7 bases). Trimming shortened V by 1 base and J by 5 bases, and 13 bases separated the two germline ends. This CDR3 is built from 15 residues. Germline values: CDR1 LGHDT, CDR2 YNNKEL (reference sequence). In DNA, the CDR3 is TGTGCCAGCAGCCAAGCGGGGGGCAGTGAAGATACGCAGTATTTT. Encoded protein: CASSQAGGSEDTQYF.

To note about this clone: Just one base apart from a much larger clone, this may be a read error. The gene calls are TRBV28 and TRBJ2-7; the match to TRBD1 covers 9 bases. This CDR3 comprises 13 residues. J lost 3 bases, V lost 6 bases, and 3 bases had no gene match. Germline V CDR1 and CDR2: MDHEN, SYDVKM. In DNA, the CDR3 is TGTGCCAGCAGGCGGGGACAGGGCTACGAGCAGTACTTC. It specifies CASRRGQGYEQYF.

The genes are TRBV6-5 and TRBJ2-7; a weak D match, TRBD1 (6 bases). Between the trimmed V and J ends, which lost 5 bases and 3 bases, there was a span of 17 bases. In germline, CDR1 is MNHEY, CDR2 SVGAGI. CDR3 length equals 15 residues. The CDR3 coding sequence is TGTGCCAGCAGTCCCGGGACATCCCTTATCTACGAGCAGTACTTC. This gives the protein CASSPGTSLIYEQYF.

This clone was seen only a few times. This chain joins TRBV2 and TRBJ2-2; perhaps TRBD1 as D (6 bases). V was pared by 6 bases and J by 0 bases, with 11 bases between. Germline V gene data show CDR1 as SNHLY and CDR2 as FYNNEI. This CDR3 comprises 15 residues. CDR3 sequence: CASRVQGANTGELFF. CDR3 nucleotides: TGTGCCAGCAGGGTACAGGGAGCGAACACCGGGGAGCTGTTTTTT.

J is TRBJ1-1 and V is TRBV11-2; D unclear. The CDR3 is 16 amino acids. Between the trimmed V and J ends, which lost 1 base and 3 bases, there was a span of 15 bases. Germline lookup yields CDR1 SGHAT and CDR2 FQNNGV. CDR3 bases: TGTGCCAGCAGCTTAGCATCCAGGCGTAGTGACACTGAAGCTTTCTTT. Protein: CASSLASRRSDTEAFF.

The chain has TRBV27 and TRBJ2-3; TRBD2 aligns across 8 bases. Per germline, CDR1 MNHEY and CDR2 SMNVEV (reference sequence). V shed 8 bases, J shed 3 bases, and the junction held 10 bases outside the gene matches. This CDR3 spans 15 amino acids. The CDR3 sequence is CASGLGSGKTDTQYF. CDR3 in DNA: TGTGCCAGCGGGTTAGGTAGCGGGAAAACAGATACGCAGTATTTT.

This chain connects TRBV3-1 (or the pseudogene TRBV3-2) to TRBJ1-1; TRBD1 matches 9 bases. The length of the CDR3 is 14 residues. Germline CDR1 and CDR2: LGHDT and YNNKEL (reference sequence). Trimming took 4 bases from V and 5 from J; bases not matched to a gene: 5. The CDR3 protein is CASSLGTGTTEAFF. Written as DNA, the CDR3 is TGTGCCAGCAGCCTTGGGACAGGGACAACTGAAGCTTTCTTT.

V is TRBV11-2 and J is TRBJ2-1, with D unclear. The CDR3 is 15 amino acids. V gave up 1 base and J gave up 0 bases, with 7 bases separating them. Germline CDR1 SGHAT, CDR2 FQNNGV. The CDR3 DNA sequence: TGTGCCAGCAGCTTAGCAGCGAGCTCCTACAATGAGCAGTTCTTC. This translates into CASSLAASSYNEQFF. The whole variable domain, remainder taken from reference TRBV11-2 and TRBJ2-1, is EAGVAQSPRYKIIEKRQSVAFWCNPISGHATLYWYQQILGQGPKLLIQFQNNGVVDDSQLPKDRFSAERLKGVDSTLKIQPAKLEDSAVYLCASSLAASSYNEQFFGPGTRLTVL.

The gene calls are TRBV6-5 and TRBJ1-5; D remains ambiguous. V gave up 2 bases and J gave up 2 bases, with 10 bases separating them. This CDR3 is built from 15 residues. The germline V gene has CDR1 MNHEY and CDR2 SVGAGI. The CDR3 spells CASSYGGHGNQPQHF. Here the CDR3 DNA reads TGTGCCAGCAGTTACGGCGGGCACGGCAATCAGCCCCAGCATTTT.

The chain couples TRBV2 to TRBJ2-1; D not certain. CDR3 length equals 15 residues. The germline V gene has CDR1 SNHLY and CDR2 FYNNEI. V was pared by 5 bases and J by 0 bases, with 11 bases between. The CDR3 bases are TGTGCCAGCAGTCCCGCCAGTGGCTCCTACAATGAGCAGTTCTTC. Amino acids: CASSPASGSYNEQFF.

The chain employs TRBV10-2 and TRBJ2-1, with 8 nucleotides matching TRBD2. V lost 6 bases, J lost 2 bases, and 3 bases stayed unmatched. The CDR3 is 14 amino acids. Germline V CDR1 and CDR2: WSHSY, SAAADI. The CDR3 DNA follows: TGCGCCAGCAGAGCGGGGGACACCTACAATGAGCAGTTCTTC. Residues: CASRAGDTYNEQFF.